A selection of T cell receptor beta chains follows, all from one sample in a study of breast tumors, draining lymph nodes, adjacent tissues. TCRdb used MiXCR to reprocess the multiplex PCR reads, holding one entry per CDR3 protein. Among 200,000 to 250,000 distinct CDR3 sequences, 30% to 35% were seen once, and the ten largest hold approximately 3.5%. Material for sequencing was axillary lymph node tissue. The receptors were sampled from a female donor with breast cancer. Some clones in this sample may be carry-over from other donors' samples. Both conserved end residues are part of each CDR3. Fields, in order: clone size, J gene, V gene, D gene, CDR3 protein, CDR3 DNA. D genes are given only for firm matches. Size is omitted from some rows. Given values are once, few, many or a class for expanded clones.

clone size: medium-sized
J gene: TRBJ2-3
V gene: TRBV10-3
D gene: NA
CDR3 protein: CAISEQPNVADTQYF
CDR3 DNA: TGTGCCATCAGTGAGCAGCCGAATGTGGCAGATACGCAGTATTTT

clone size: NA
J gene: TRBJ2-7
V gene: TRBV6-5
D gene: NA
CDR3 protein: CASSHRGSHEQYF
CDR3 DNA: TGTGCCAGCAGTCACCGAGGATCCCACGAGCAGTACTTC

clone size: NA
J gene: TRBJ2-7
V gene: TRBV6-5
D gene: TRBD1
CDR3 protein: CASSHFRQGARNEQYF
CDR3 DNA: TGTGCCAGCAGTCACTTCCGACAGGGGGCTAGAAACGAGCAGTACTTC

clone size: many
J gene: TRBJ2-7
V gene: TRBV7-2
D gene: TRBD2
CDR3 protein: CASSFAGLPSYEQYF
CDR3 DNA: TGTGCCAGCAGCTTCGCGGGACTACCTTCCTACGAGCAGTACTTC

clone size: NA
J gene: TRBJ2-3
V gene: TRBV15
D gene: NA
CDR3 protein: CATSRELGVTLGTQYF
CDR3 DNA: TGTGCCACCAGCAGAGAGCTCGGCGTGACCCTGGGTACGCAGTATTTT

clone size: once
J gene: TRBJ1-6
V gene: TRBV4-1
D gene: NA
CDR3 protein: CASSQGQPSNRPLHF
CDR3 DNA: TGCGCCAGCAGCCAAGGGCAGCCAAGCAATCGGCCCCTCCACTTT

clone size: NA
J gene: TRBJ1-3
V gene: TRBV29-1
D gene: NA
CDR3 protein: CSTPGVNTIYF
CDR3 DNA: TGCAGCACCCCAGGGGTGAACACCATATATTTT

clone size: many
J gene: TRBJ2-1
V gene: TRBV14
D gene: TRBD2
CDR3 protein: CASSGASGRMMQFF
CDR3 DNA: TGTGCCAGCAGCGGAGCTAGCGGGAGAATGATGCAGTTCTTC

clone size: many
J gene: TRBJ2-2
V gene: TRBV5-4
D gene: TRBD2
CDR3 protein: CASSSLASGRATGELFF
CDR3 DNA: TGTGCCAGCAGCTCCCTAGCGAGCGGGAGGGCCACCGGGGAGCTGTTTTTT

clone size: many
J gene: TRBJ2-1
V gene: TRBV20-1
D gene: NA
CDR3 protein: CSARDTAGTYNEQFF
CDR3 DNA: TGCAGTGCTAGAGATACGGCGGGGACCTACAATGAGCAGTTCTTC

clone size: few
J gene: TRBJ2-1
V gene: TRBV7-9
D gene: NA
CDR3 protein: CASTPRNRGLGNEQFF
CDR3 DNA: TGTGCCAGCACCCCGAGAAACCGAGGTTTGGGAAATGAGCAGTTCTTC

clone size: NA
J gene: TRBJ1-2
V gene: TRBV6-6
D gene: NA
CDR3 protein: CASRQQEAYFGYTF
CDR3 DNA: TGTGCCAGCAGACAACAGGAGGCTTATTTTGGCTACACCTTC

clone size: many
J gene: TRBJ2-1
V gene: TRBV7-3
D gene: NA
CDR3 protein: CASSLGGGSYNEQFF
CDR3 DNA: TGTGCCAGCAGCTTAGGGGGCGGGTCCTACAATGAGCAGTTCTTC

clone size: NA
J gene: TRBJ2-3
V gene: TRBV20-1
D gene: TRBD2
CDR3 protein: CSARVGLAGDTQYF
CDR3 DNA: TGCAGTGCTAGAGTAGGGCTAGCGGGAGATACGCAGTATTTT

clone size: many
J gene: TRBJ2-5
V gene: TRBV9
D gene: TRBD1
CDR3 protein: CASSASGTVPQETQYF
CDR3 DNA: TGTGCCAGCAGCGCCTCCGGGACAGTACCCCAAGAGACCCAGTACTTC

clone size: many
J gene: TRBJ1-5
V gene: TRBV7-2
D gene: NA
CDR3 protein: CASSQYGTVGEPQHF
CDR3 DNA: TGTGCCAGCAGCCAATACGGCACGGTTGGTGAGCCCCAGCATTTT

clone size: many
J gene: TRBJ2-1
V gene: TRBV12-3/TRBV12-4
D gene: TRBD1
CDR3 protein: CASSLGQGYYNEQFF
CDR3 DNA: TGTGCCAGCAGTTTGGGACAGGGCTACTACAATGAGCAGTTCTTC

clone size: many
J gene: TRBJ1-5
V gene: TRBV7-2
D gene: TRBD1
CDR3 protein: CASSTGGYQPQHF
CDR3 DNA: TGTGCCAGCAGCACAGGGGGTTACCAGCCCCAGCATTTT

clone size: many
J gene: TRBJ1-2
V gene: TRBV4-3
D gene: NA
CDR3 protein: CASSQDPTYREDYGYTF
CDR3 DNA: TGCGCCAGCAGCCAGGACCCAACCTACAGGGAGGACTATGGCTACACCTTC

clone size: medium-sized
J gene: TRBJ1-2
V gene: TRBV20-1
D gene: NA
CDR3 protein: CSATLRGYGYTF
CDR3 DNA: TGCAGTGCTACTCTTCGGGGCTATGGCTACACCTTC

clone size: many
J gene: TRBJ2-7
V gene: TRBV9
D gene: TRBD2
CDR3 protein: CASSPRLAGGDEQYF
CDR3 DNA: TGTGCCAGCAGCCCCAGACTAGCGGGAGGGGACGAGCAGTACTTC

clone size: many
J gene: TRBJ1-2
V gene: TRBV6-6
D gene: NA
CDR3 protein: CASSHGASPYGYTF
CDR3 DNA: TGTGCCAGCAGTCACGGGGCATCCCCTTATGGCTACACCTTC

clone size: NA
J gene: TRBJ1-2
V gene: TRBV11-2
D gene: NA
CDR3 protein: CASSFYICSAPEVYGYTF
CDR3 DNA: NA

clone size: NA
J gene: TRBJ1-1
V gene: TRBV6-2/TRBV6-3
D gene: NA
CDR3 protein: CASSRSLGHLGTEAFF
CDR3 DNA: TGTGCCAGCAGTCGCTCTTTGGGACATCTGGGCACTGAAGCTTTCTTT

clone size: many
J gene: TRBJ2-7
V gene: TRBV7-2
D gene: NA
CDR3 protein: CASSLQGRSSYEQYF
CDR3 DNA: TGTGCCAGCAGCTTACAGGGAAGGTCCTCCTACGAGCAGTACTTC

clone size: many
J gene: TRBJ1-4
V gene: TRBV5-1
D gene: NA
CDR3 protein: CASSLAGRGGEKLFF
CDR3 DNA: TGCGCCAGCAGCTTGGCCGGCAGGGGAGGAGAAAAACTGTTTTTT

clone size: NA
J gene: TRBJ2-5
V gene: TRBV10-1
D gene: TRBD2
CDR3 protein: CASSEGLAGPQETQYF
CDR3 DNA: TGCGCCAGCAGCGAAGGACTAGCGGGGCCCCAAGAGACCCAGTACTTC

clone size: few
J gene: TRBJ2-5
V gene: TRBV6-5
D gene: TRBD2
CDR3 protein: CASRKKRGGFGETQYF
CDR3 DNA: TGTGCCAGCAGGAAAAAGCGGGGGGGCTTTGGTGAGACCCAGTACTTC

clone size: NA
J gene: TRBJ2-1
V gene: TRBV19
D gene: NA
CDR3 protein: CASSPGVPYNEQFF
CDR3 DNA: TGTGCCAGTAGTCCAGGGGTGCCCTACAATGAGCAGTTCTTC

clone size: many
J gene: TRBJ1-4
V gene: TRBV19
D gene: NA
CDR3 protein: CASSIIDSLNEKLFF
CDR3 DNA: TGTGCCAGTAGTATAATCGACAGCCTTAATGAAAAACTGTTTTTT

clone size: many
J gene: TRBJ1-4
V gene: TRBV2
D gene: TRBD1
CDR3 protein: CASSELGQGGEKLFF
CDR3 DNA: TGTGCCAGCAGTGAACTGGGACAGGGAGGAGAAAAACTGTTTTTT

clone size: many
J gene: TRBJ2-7
V gene: TRBV5-8
D gene: NA
CDR3 protein: CASSWDNWEQYF
CDR3 DNA: TGTGCCAGCAGCTGGGACAATTGGGAGCAGTACTTC

clone size: NA
J gene: TRBJ1-3
V gene: TRBV29-1
D gene: TRBD1
CDR3 protein: CSVMGQGKKNTIYF
CDR3 DNA: TGCAGCGTGATGGGACAGGGGAAAAAGAACACCATATATTTT

clone size: NA
J gene: TRBJ2-7
V gene: TRBV28
D gene: NA
CDR3 protein: CASTKGGSTYEQYF
CDR3 DNA: TGTGCCAGCACCAAAGGGGGGTCTACCTACGAGCAGTACTTC

clone size: many
J gene: TRBJ2-1
V gene: TRBV9
D gene: TRBD2
CDR3 protein: CASSPRAAGGAYNEQFF
CDR3 DNA: TGTGCCAGCAGCCCCCGGGCAGCGGGAGGGGCCTACAATGAGCAGTTCTTC

clone size: NA
J gene: TRBJ1-2
V gene: TRBV5-6
D gene: TRBD1
CDR3 protein: CASSLADREVDGYTF
CDR3 DNA: TGTGCCAGCAGCTTGGCGGACAGGGAGGTTGATGGCTACACCTTC

clone size: few
J gene: TRBJ2-1
V gene: TRBV6-5
D gene: TRBD2
CDR3 protein: CASSYSMAGGPGEQFF
CDR3 DNA: TGTGCCAGCAGTTACTCTATGGCGGGGGGGCCAGGTGAGCAGTTCTTC

clone size: NA
J gene: TRBJ1-4
V gene: TRBV5-4
D gene: TRBD1
CDR3 protein: CASSFRQGGEKLFF
CDR3 DNA: TGTGCCAGCAGTTTTAGACAGGGCGGAGAAAAACTGTTTTTT

clone size: many
J gene: TRBJ2-5
V gene: TRBV20-1
D gene: NA
CDR3 protein: CSARDMIQETQYF
CDR3 DNA: TGCAGTGCCAGGGACATGATCCAAGAGACCCAGTACTTC

clone size: many
J gene: TRBJ1-2
V gene: TRBV20-1
D gene: TRBD1
CDR3 protein: CSARDSRDRGWYGYTF
CDR3 DNA: TGCAGTGCTAGAGATTCGCGGGACAGGGGATGGTATGGCTACACCTTC

clone size: NA
J gene: TRBJ1-6
V gene: TRBV2
D gene: TRBD1
CDR3 protein: CASSETATGAAEPLHF
CDR3 DNA: TGTGCCAGCAGTGAAACCGCGACAGGGGCCGCTGAACCCCTCCACTTT

clone size: many
J gene: TRBJ1-6
V gene: TRBV5-1
D gene: NA
CDR3 protein: CASSLAGRGGSPLHF
CDR3 DNA: TGCGCCAGCAGCTTGGCCGGTAGGGGGGGATCACCCCTCCACTTT

clone size: many
J gene: TRBJ2-2
V gene: TRBV2
D gene: TRBD2
CDR3 protein: CASSEVREAGGELFF
CDR3 DNA: TGTGCCAGCAGTGAAGTCCGGGAGGCTGGCGGGGAGCTGTTTTTT

clone size: NA
J gene: TRBJ2-2
V gene: TRBV2
D gene: NA
CDR3 protein: CASSERELFF
CDR3 DNA: TGTGCCAGCAGTGAGCGGGAGCTGTTTTTT

clone size: once
J gene: TRBJ1-2
V gene: TRBV2
D gene: NA
CDR3 protein: CASSASSPPDTRGGNYGYTF
CDR3 DNA: TGTGCCAGCAGTGCCAGCTCACCACCCGACACTCGCGGTGGCAACTATGGCTACACCTTC

clone size: many
J gene: TRBJ2-5
V gene: TRBV3-1
D gene: NA
CDR3 protein: CASSRLVANQETQYF
CDR3 DNA: TGTGCCAGCAGCCGGTTAGTGGCTAACCAAGAGACCCAGTACTTC

clone size: NA
J gene: TRBJ2-7
V gene: TRBV20-1
D gene: NA
CDR3 protein: CSAGGGSYEQYF
CDR3 DNA: TGCAGTGCTGGAGGGGGCTCCTACGAGCAGTACTTC

clone size: many
J gene: TRBJ1-2
V gene: TRBV5-1
D gene: NA
CDR3 protein: CASSLGLNYGYTF
CDR3 DNA: TGCGCCAGCAGCTTGGGACTGAACTATGGCTACACCTTC

clone size: many
J gene: TRBJ1-5
V gene: TRBV24-1
D gene: NA
CDR3 protein: CATSAGADQPQHF
CDR3 DNA: TGTGCCACCAGTGCAGGGGCGGATCAGCCCCAGCATTTT

clone size: many
J gene: TRBJ1-4
V gene: TRBV19
D gene: NA
CDR3 protein: CASSGLPRIAEKLFF
CDR3 DNA: TGTGCCAGTAGCGGCCTGCCTCGAATTGCTGAAAAACTGTTTTTT

clone size: NA
J gene: TRBJ2-1
V gene: TRBV7-8
D gene: TRBD1
CDR3 protein: CASSPAGQGGGVFF
CDR3 DNA: TGCGCCAGCAGCCCTGCGGGACAGGGGGGGGGGGTTTTCTTC

clone size: NA
J gene: TRBJ2-1
V gene: TRBV12-3/TRBV12-4
D gene: TRBD1
CDR3 protein: CASINRGPNEQFF
CDR3 DNA: TGTGCCAGCATCAACAGGGGTCCTAATGAGCAGTTCTTC

clone size: NA
J gene: TRBJ2-5
V gene: TRBV7-2
D gene: TRBD1
CDR3 protein: CASSSTGGLETQYF
CDR3 DNA: TGTGCCAGCAGCTCTACAGGGGGCTTGGAGACCCAGTACTTC

clone size: NA
J gene: TRBJ2-7
V gene: TRBV28
D gene: NA
CDR3 protein: CASSPLRLEQYF
CDR3 DNA: TGTGCCAGCAGTCCTCTCCGTCTCGAGCAGTACTTC

clone size: many
J gene: TRBJ2-7
V gene: TRBV7-2
D gene: NA
CDR3 protein: CASSLVNGGQYEQYF
CDR3 DNA: TGTGCCAGCAGCTTAGTCAACGGGGGGCAGTACGAGCAGTACTTC

clone size: NA
J gene: TRBJ1-5
V gene: TRBV29-1
D gene: NA
CDR3 protein: CSVYGDSNQPQHF
CDR3 DNA: TGCAGCGTTTACGGTGATAGCAATCAGCCCCAGCATTTT

clone size: few
J gene: TRBJ2-3
V gene: TRBV6-4
D gene: TRBD2
CDR3 protein: CASSPERGDTQYF
CDR3 DNA: TGTGCCAGCAGTCCGGAGCGGGGAGATACGCAGTATTTT

clone size: many
J gene: TRBJ2-7
V gene: TRBV7-2
D gene: NA
CDR3 protein: CASSLRLTTHGQQYF
CDR3 DNA: TGTGCCAGCAGCTTAAGGCTTACTACCCACGGCCAGCAGTACTTC

clone size: many
J gene: TRBJ2-5
V gene: TRBV7-2
D gene: NA
CDR3 protein: CASSLRRGGETQYF
CDR3 DNA: TGTGCCAGCAGCTTAAGACGTGGAGGAGAGACCCAGTACTTC